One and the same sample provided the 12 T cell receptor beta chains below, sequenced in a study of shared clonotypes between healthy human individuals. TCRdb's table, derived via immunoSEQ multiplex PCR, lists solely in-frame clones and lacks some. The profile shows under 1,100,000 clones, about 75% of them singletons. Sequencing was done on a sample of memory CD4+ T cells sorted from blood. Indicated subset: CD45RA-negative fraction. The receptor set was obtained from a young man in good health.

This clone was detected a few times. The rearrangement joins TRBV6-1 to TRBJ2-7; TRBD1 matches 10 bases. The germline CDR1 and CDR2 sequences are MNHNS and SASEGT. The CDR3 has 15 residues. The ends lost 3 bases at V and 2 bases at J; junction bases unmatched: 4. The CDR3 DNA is TGTGCCAGCAGTGAGCAAGGGACAGGGGCCTACGAGCAGTACTTC. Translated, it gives CASSEQGTGAYEQYF.

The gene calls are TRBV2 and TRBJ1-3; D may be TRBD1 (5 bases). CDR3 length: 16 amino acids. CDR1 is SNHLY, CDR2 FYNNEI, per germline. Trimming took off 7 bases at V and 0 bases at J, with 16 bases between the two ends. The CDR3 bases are TGTGCCAGCATGAGGGACGGCGCGAGCTCTGGAAACACCATATATTTT. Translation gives CASMRDGASSGNTIYF.

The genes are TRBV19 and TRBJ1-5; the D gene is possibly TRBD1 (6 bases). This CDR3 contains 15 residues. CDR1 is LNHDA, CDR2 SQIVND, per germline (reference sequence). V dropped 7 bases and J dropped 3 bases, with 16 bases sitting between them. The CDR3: CASKGGRRDNQPQHF. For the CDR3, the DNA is TGTGCCAGTAAAGGGGGACGGAGGGACAATCAGCCCCAGCATTTT.

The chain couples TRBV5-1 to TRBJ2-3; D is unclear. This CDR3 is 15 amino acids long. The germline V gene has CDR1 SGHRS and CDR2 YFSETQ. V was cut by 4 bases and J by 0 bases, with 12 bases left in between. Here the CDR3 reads CASSVLWGSTDTQYF. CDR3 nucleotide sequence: TGCGCCAGCAGCGTCTTGTGGGGAAGCACAGATACGCAGTATTTT.

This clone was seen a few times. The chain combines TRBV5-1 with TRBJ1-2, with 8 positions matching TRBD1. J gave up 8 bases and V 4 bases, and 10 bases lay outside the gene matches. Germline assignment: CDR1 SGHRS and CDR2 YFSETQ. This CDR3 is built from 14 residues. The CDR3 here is CASSINQGARGYTF. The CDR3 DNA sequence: TGCGCCAGCAGCATAAATCAGGGGGCGAGAGGCTACACCTTC.

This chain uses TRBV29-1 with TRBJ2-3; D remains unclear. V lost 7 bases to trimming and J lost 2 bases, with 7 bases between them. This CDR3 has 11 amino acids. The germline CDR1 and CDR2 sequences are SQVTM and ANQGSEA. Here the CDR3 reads CSAALTDTQYF. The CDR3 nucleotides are TGCAGCGCAGCGCTCACAGATACGCAGTATTTT.

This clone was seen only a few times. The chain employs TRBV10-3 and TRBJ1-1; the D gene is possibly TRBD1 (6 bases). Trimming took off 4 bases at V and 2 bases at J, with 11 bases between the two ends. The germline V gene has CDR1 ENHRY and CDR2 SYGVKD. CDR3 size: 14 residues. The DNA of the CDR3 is TGTGCCATCAGTGGTGGGGGGCCCAACACTGAAGCTTTCTTT. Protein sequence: CAISGGGPNTEAFF.

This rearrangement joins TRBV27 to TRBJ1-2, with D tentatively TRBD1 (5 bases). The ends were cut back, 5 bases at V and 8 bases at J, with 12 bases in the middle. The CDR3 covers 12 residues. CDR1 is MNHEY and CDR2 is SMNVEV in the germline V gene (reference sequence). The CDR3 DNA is TGTGCCAGCAGTATGGGACCGGGGGGCTACACCTTC. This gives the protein CASSMGPGGYTF.

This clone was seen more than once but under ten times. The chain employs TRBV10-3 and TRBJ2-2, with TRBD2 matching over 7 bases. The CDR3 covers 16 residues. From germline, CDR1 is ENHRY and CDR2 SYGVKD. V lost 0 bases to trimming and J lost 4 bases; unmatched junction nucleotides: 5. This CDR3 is CAISESGGDGTGELFF. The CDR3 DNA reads TGTGCCATCAGTGAGTCGGGAGGGGATGGCACCGGGGAGCTGTTTTTT.

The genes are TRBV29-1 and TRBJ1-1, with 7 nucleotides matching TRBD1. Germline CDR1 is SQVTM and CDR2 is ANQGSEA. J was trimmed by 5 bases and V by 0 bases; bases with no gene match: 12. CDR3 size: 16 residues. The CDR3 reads CSVEDWGDRIRTEAFF. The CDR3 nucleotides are TGCAGCGTTGAAGATTGGGGGGACAGAATCAGGACTGAAGCTTTCTTT.

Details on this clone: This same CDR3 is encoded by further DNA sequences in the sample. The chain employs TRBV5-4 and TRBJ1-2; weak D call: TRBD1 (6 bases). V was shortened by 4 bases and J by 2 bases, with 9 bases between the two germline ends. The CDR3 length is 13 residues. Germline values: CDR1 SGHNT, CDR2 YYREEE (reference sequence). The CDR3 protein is CASSPDRNYGYTF. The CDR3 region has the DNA TGTGCCAGCAGCCCTGACAGGAACTATGGCTACACCTTC. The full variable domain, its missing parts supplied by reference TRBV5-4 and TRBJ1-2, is ETGVTQSPTHLIKTRGQQVTLRCSSQSGHNTVSWYQQALGQGPQFIFQYYREEENGRGNFPPRFSGLQFPNYSSELNVNALELDDSALYLCASSPDRNYGYTFGSGTRLTVV.

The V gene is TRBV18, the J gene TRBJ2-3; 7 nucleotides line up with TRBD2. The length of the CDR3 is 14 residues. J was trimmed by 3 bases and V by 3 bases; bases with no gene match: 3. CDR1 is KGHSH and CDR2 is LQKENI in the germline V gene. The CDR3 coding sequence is TGTGCCAGCTCACCTCAAGCGGGAACAGATACGCAGTATTTT. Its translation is CASSPQAGTDTQYF.